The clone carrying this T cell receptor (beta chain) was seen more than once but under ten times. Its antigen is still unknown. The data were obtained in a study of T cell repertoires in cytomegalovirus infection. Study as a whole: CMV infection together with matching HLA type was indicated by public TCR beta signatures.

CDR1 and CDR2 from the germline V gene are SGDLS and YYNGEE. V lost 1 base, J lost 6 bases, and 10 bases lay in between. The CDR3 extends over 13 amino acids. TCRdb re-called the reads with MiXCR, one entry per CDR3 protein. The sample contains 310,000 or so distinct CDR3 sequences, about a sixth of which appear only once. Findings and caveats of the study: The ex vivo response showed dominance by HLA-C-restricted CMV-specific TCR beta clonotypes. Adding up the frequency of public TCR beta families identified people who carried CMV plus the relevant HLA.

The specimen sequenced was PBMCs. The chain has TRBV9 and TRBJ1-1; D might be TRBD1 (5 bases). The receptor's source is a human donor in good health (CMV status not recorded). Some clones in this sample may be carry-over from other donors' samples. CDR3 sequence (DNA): TGTGCCAGCAGCGTATCCCGACAGTCTGAAGCTTTCTTT. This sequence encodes CASSVSRQSEAFF.